The TCR beta chain under discussion was sequenced for a study of neurological immune-mediated disorders. One entry per CDR3 protein results from TCRdb running MiXCR on the 5' RACE reads. The sample records fewer than 40,000 distinct CDR3 sequences, roughly 3.7% being singletons. This clonotype was seen ten or more times. Germline CDR1 and CDR2: LNHDA and SQIVND (reference sequence). The germline V and J ends were trimmed by 2 bases and 4 bases, with 10 bases remaining between them. This CDR3 has 14 amino acids. The chain uses TRBV19 and TRBJ2-3; perhaps TRBD1 as D (5 bases). Material: CD4+ T cells from blood. The TCR sequence derives from a woman between 40 and 55 years old in good health. CDR3: CASSIQQAPDTQYF. Here the CDR3 DNA reads TGTGCCAGTAGTATACAACAGGCCCCAGATACGCAGTATTTT.